The present entry profiles one T cell receptor (beta chain) with its context. This specimen comes from a study of T cells in localized non-small cell lung cancer. V was cut by 5 bases and J by 4 bases, with 15 bases left in between. This CDR3 comprises 14 residues. Germline loops: CDR1 SQVTM, CDR2 ANQGSEA. This table comes from immunoSEQ multiplex PCR, and its TCRdb copy is limited to in-frame clones, with some not included. This table has about 52,000 clones, around nine tenths appearing once. Sample: PBMCs, taken before any cancer treatment. The rearrangement joins TRBV29-1 to TRBJ2-1, with D perhaps matching TRBD1 (6 bases). This receptor was taken from a female donor with stage II lung adenocarcinoma. The DNA for the CDR3 is TGCAGCGTTCCTTCGTCCAGGGGATACAATGAGCAGTTCTTC. Translating gives CSVPSSRGYNEQFF.